Sequencing of this TCR beta chain was carried out in a study of blood T cell repertoires in COVID-19. Study-wide background: PBMCs, B-cell-depleted T cells, or T cells were the source of the cDNA or gDNA that made up the material.

Trimming pared 4 bases from V and 4 bases from J, leaving 8 bases between. The CDR3 consists of 13 residues. Per the original methods: Estimation of nucleated cell counts was performed using reference gene primer amplification. Clones were sequenced by immunoSEQ multiplex PCR, and TCRdb holds only the in-frame ones, with some missing. V, J and clone size reflect that table, while D and trimming were determined from the DNA. The data contain approximately 160,000 clones, around four fifths of them singletons. This TCR was recovered from a woman of 80 years or more with active or convalescent COVID-19. Sequencing was performed on peripheral blood. V is TRBV12-3 or TRBV12-4 and J is TRBJ1-3; no clear D. CDR3 nucleotide sequence: TGTGCCAGCAGTTCCGAGGAGGGAAACACCATATATTTT. This sequence encodes CASSSEEGNTIYF.